This is a list of T cell receptor beta chains from one sample in a study of vaccination and CD4 T cells after COVID-19. TCRdb reprocessed the PCR reads with MiXCR, giving one entry per CDR3 protein. The table shows about 19,000 distinct CDR3 sequences, with around half occurring only once. Which antigens these TCRs recognize remains unknown. The sample was CD4+ T cells from blood, cultured in vitro. Receptor source: a human donor who had recovered from COVID-19. The CDR3 runs from the conserved cysteine through the conserved F or W. D genes are given only for firm matches. Size values are once, few and many counts, or a class for expanded clones, and some rows have none.

TRBV5-6	TRBJ1-2	TRBD1	once	TGTGCCAGCAGTCCGGACAGGGTATATGGTGGCTACACCTTC	CASSPDRVYGGYTF
TRBV6-5	TRBJ1-6	TRBD1	few	TGTGCCAGCAGTTACGGGACAGGGCCCAAGGCACCCCTCCACTTT	CASSYGTGPKAPLHF
TRBV4-3	TRBJ2-3	TRBD2	few	TGCGCCAGCAGCCGGTTACTAGCGTCGGGCCCAGATACGCAGTATTTT	CASSRLLASGPDTQYF
TRBV11-1	TRBJ2-7	TRBD1	.	TGTGCCAGCAGCTTCGGACAGGGGGCGCGGGAGCAGTACTTC	CASSFGQGAREQYF
TRBV20-1	TRBJ1-1	.	.	TGCAGTGCTAGGGGGAGGGGCCCGAACACTGAAGCTTTCTTT	CSARGRGPNTEAFF
TRBV7-2	TRBJ2-7	TRBD2	.	TGTGCCAGCAGCACGCGGGACGGCGTCCCGCGCGGCGGGAGGGCCAACGAGCAGTACTTC	CASSTRDGVPRGGRANEQYF
TRBV25-1	TRBJ2-1	TRBD1	.	TGTGCCAGCAGTGAGAGGACAGGGGGCTACAATGAGCAGTTCTTC	CASSERTGGYNEQFF
TRBV1	TRBJ2-7	.	.	TGCACCAGCAGCCAACCGATATTAGGGCGCTACGAGCAGTACTTC	CTSSQPILGRYEQYF
TRBV19	TRBJ1-5	TRBD1	.	TGTGCCAGTAGTATTAGAGGGACAGGGACGAATCAGCCCCAGCATTTT	CASSIRGTGTNQPQHF
TRBV7-8	TRBJ1-6	.	.	TGTGCCAGCAGCTTGGGGGCGAGGAATTCACCCCTCCACTTT	CASSLGARNSPLHF
TRBV19	TRBJ2-5	.	few	TGTGCCAGTAGTACGCAAGGGTTCGGAGAGACCCAGTACTTC	CASSTQGFGETQYF
TRBV6-2/TRBV6-3	TRBJ2-1	TRBD1	.	TGTGCCAGCAGGGACAGGTACTCCTACAATGAGCAGTTCTTC	CASRDRYSYNEQFF
TRBV6-2/TRBV6-3	TRBJ1-2	.	few	TGTGCCAGCAGTTACTCCGGGACAAATGGCTACACCTTC	CASSYSGTNGYTF
TRBV15	TRBJ1-4	.	.	TGTGCCACCAGACTAGGTGGGGACACGAAACTGTTTTTT	CATRLGGDTKLFF
TRBV12-3/TRBV12-4	TRBJ2-7	.	.	TGTGCCAGCAGGCCATCCGACAAGTCCTACGAGCAGTACTTC	CASRPSDKSYEQYF
TRBV5-6	TRBJ1-4	TRBD1	.	TGTGCCAGCAGCTTGGGAGGACAGGAGGATGAAAAACTGTTTTTT	CASSLGGQEDEKLFF
TRBV11-2	TRBJ2-3	TRBD1	few	TGTGCCAGCAGTGCCGGGACAGGGGGCTCGGGGACGCAGTATTTT	CASSAGTGGSGTQYF
TRBV6-5	TRBJ1-6	TRBD1	.	TGTGCCAGCAGTTACGGGACAGGGCCCGAGGCACCCCTCCACTTT	CASSYGTGPEAPLHF
TRBV19	TRBJ2-7	.	once	TGTGCCAGTAGTATAGCGGCAGGAATGGCCTACGAGCAGTACTTC	CASSIAAGMAYEQYF
TRBV7-9	TRBJ2-5	.	.	TGTGCCAGCAGCTCACGACCGACCCAAGAGACCCAGTACTTC	CASSSRPTQETQYF
TRBV6-1	TRBJ1-6	TRBD1	.	TGTGCCAGCAGTACAACAGGGGGTTCAAATAATTCACCCCTCCACTTT	CASSTTGGSNNSPLHF
TRBV18	TRBJ2-2	TRBD1	.	TGTGCCAGCTCAGCCGGGACAGCGAACACCGGGGAGCTGTTTTTT	CASSAGTANTGELFF
TRBV7-2	TRBJ1-2	.	.	TGTGCCAGCAGCTTAGTACAGGGCAATGGCTACACCTTC	CASSLVQGNGYTF
TRBV7-3	TRBJ2-3	.	few	TGTGCCAGCAGTCCTACGGGATCCCTGGGAGATACGCAGTATTTT	CASSPTGSLGDTQYF
TRBV11-2	TRBJ2-1	.	.	TGTGCCAGCGCCCACAAGGGGACCCACAATGAGCAGTTCTTC	CASAHKGTHNEQFF
TRBV27	TRBJ1-3	TRBD1	.	TGTGCCAGCAGGAAGACAGGGACCAGCTCTGGAAACACCATATATTTT	CASRKTGTSSGNTIYF
TRBV5-4	TRBJ1-2	.	.	TGTGCCAGCAGCTTCGACAGCTTTAACTATGGCTACACCTTC	CASSFDSFNYGYTF
TRBV6-1	TRBJ1-5	TRBD1	.	TGTGCCAGCAGTGAACACCCAGGGGGGAATCAGCCCCAGCATTTT	CASSEHPGGNQPQHF
TRBV10-3	TRBJ1-2	.	.	TGTGCCATCAGTGAGGAGGGTGGCTACACCTTC	CAISEEGGYTF
TRBV7-8	TRBJ1-1	.	.	TGTGCCAGCAGCTGGGGACCGGGAACTGAAGCTTTCTTT	CASSWGPGTEAFF
TRBV4-1	TRBJ2-7	TRBD2	few	TGCGCCAGCAGCCAAGATAGACTAGCGGGGTCCTACGAGCAGTACTTC	CASSQDRLAGSYEQYF
TRBV24-1	TRBJ2-7	TRBD1	few	TGTGCCACCAGTGATTGGGACAGCTACGAGCAGTACTTC	CATSDWDSYEQYF
TRBV6-1	TRBJ2-7	.	few	TGTGCCAGCAAGTGGGTAAGCTCCTACGAGCAGTACTTC	CASKWVSSYEQYF
TRBV6-2/TRBV6-3	TRBJ2-1	.	few	TGTGCCAGCAGTCAAAGGACGAGGTTGAATGAGCAGTTCTTC	CASSQRTRLNEQFF
TRBV29-1	TRBJ2-7	TRBD1	.	TGCAGCGTCGGGACAGCGAGCTCCTACGAGCAGTACTTC	CSVGTASSYEQYF
TRBV11-2	TRBJ2-1	TRBD2	.	TGTGCCAGCAGCCCGGGACTAGCTTACAATGAGCAGTTCTTC	CASSPGLAYNEQFF
TRBV7-2	TRBJ1-1	.	.	TGTGCCAGCAGCTCAGGGAGGGTCACTGAAGCTTTCTTT	CASSSGRVTEAFF
TRBV30	TRBJ2-1	.	.	TGTGCCTGGAGAAGAACAGGGGGGGCCTACAATGAGCAGTTCTTC	CAWRRTGGAYNEQFF
TRBV12-5	TRBJ2-6	.	.	TGTGCTAGTGGCGCGGCGACAGGTGGGGCGCGGGCCAACGTCCTGACTTTC	CASGAATGGARANVLTF
TRBV27	TRBJ2-1	TRBD2	few	TGTGCCAGCAGTAGACTAGCGGGAGTTTACGCTGAGCAGTTCTTC	CASSRLAGVYAEQFF